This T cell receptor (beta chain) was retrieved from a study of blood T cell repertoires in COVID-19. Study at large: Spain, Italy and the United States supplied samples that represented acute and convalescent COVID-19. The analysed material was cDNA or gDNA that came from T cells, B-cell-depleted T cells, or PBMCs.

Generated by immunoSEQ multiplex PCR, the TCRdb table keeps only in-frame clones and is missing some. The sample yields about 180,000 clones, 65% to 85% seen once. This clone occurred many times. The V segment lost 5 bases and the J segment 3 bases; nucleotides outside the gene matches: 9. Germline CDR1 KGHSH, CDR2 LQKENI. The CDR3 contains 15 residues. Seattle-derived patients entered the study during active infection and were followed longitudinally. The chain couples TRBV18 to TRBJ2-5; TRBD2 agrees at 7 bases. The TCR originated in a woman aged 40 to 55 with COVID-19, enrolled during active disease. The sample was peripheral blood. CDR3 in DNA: TGTGCCAGCTCAGGGGAGGGCATAGCGGAAGAGACCCAGTACTTC. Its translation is CASSGEGIAEETQYF.